This is a list of T cell receptor beta chains from one sample in a study of cytomegalovirus exposure and HLA in healthy donors. Measured with immunoSEQ multiplex PCR; TCRdb has only the in-frame clones, and not every one. This repertoire shows approximately 220,000 clones, approximately 88% found once; its top ten account for roughly 0.7%. The specimen was PBMCs. These receptors all stem from a boy aged 2 to 10 in good health and CMV-seronegative. Each CDR3 is given with its conserved first and last residue. D genes are given only for firm matches. Expanded clones are given a class, and other clones once, few, many or no size at all.

v_gene	d_gene	abundance	j_gene	CDR3aa	CDR3nt
TRBV7-7	-	-	TRBJ2-5	CASSLASGETQYF	TGTGCTAGCAGCTTAGCGTCAGGAGAGACCCAGTACTTC
TRBV5-1	TRBD1	once	TRBJ1-4	CASSLYGAGGPEKLFF	TGCGCCAGCAGCTTGTACGGGGCAGGGGGCCCTGAAAAACTGTTTTTT
TRBV7-9	-	-	TRBJ2-3	CASSSRRGGAGDTQYF	TGTGCCAGCAGCTCCAGAAGGGGGGGGGCCGGAGATACGCAGTATTTT
TRBV7-9	-	-	TRBJ1-5	CASSFSQDNQPQHF	TGTGCCAGCAGCTTTTCACAGGACAATCAGCCCCAGCATTTT
TRBV6-1	-	-	TRBJ2-5	CASSEGQGQYF	TGTGCCAGCAGTGAAGGGCAGGGGCAGTACTTC
TRBV4-1	TRBD1	-	TRBJ2-3	CASRLQGADTQYF	TGCGCCAGCAGACTACAGGGGGCAGATACGCAGTATTTT
TRBV4-1	TRBD2	-	TRBJ2-2	CASTTGAGDGTGELFF	TGCGCCAGCACCACTGGCGCGGGGGATGGCACCGGGGAGCTGTTTTTT
TRBV27	TRBD1	few	TRBJ2-7	CASSSLDRAYEQYF	TGTGCCAGCAGCTCCCTGGACAGGGCCTACGAGCAGTACTTC
TRBV2	-	-	TRBJ2-5	CASKKRAQETQYF	TGTGCCAGCAAAAAGAGGGCCCAAGAGACCCAGTACTTC
TRBV5-4	TRBD2	once	TRBJ2-1	CASSPVAGEGNEQFF	TGTGCCAGCAGCCCAGTAGCGGGAGAGGGCAATGAGCAGTTCTTC
TRBV6-4	-	-	TRBJ2-3	CASRYQGLGTDTQYF	TGTGCCAGCAGATACCAGGGACTTGGCACAGATACGCAGTATTTT
TRBV9	TRBD2	-	TRBJ2-1	CASSVAIRVAGDLLSEQFF	TGTGCCAGCAGCGTAGCTATTAGGGTAGCGGGCGACCTACTGAGTGAGCAGTTCTTC
TRBV27	TRBD2	-	TRBJ2-3	CASFTSGGARDTQYF	TGTGCCAGCTTCACTAGCGGGGGGGCCCGGGATACGCAGTATTTT
TRBV30	-	few	TRBJ2-2	CAWSVSLDTGELFF	TGTGCCTGGAGTGTATCACTAGACACCGGGGAGCTGTTTTTT
TRBV7-8	TRBD1	-	TRBJ1-6	CASSLVGAGGNSPLHF	TGTGCCAGCAGCTTAGTGGGGGCAGGGGGCAATTCACCCCTCCACTTT
TRBV18	-	-	TRBJ1-2	CASSPPGGPNYGYTF	TGTGCCAGCTCACCACCGGGCGGGCCTAACTATGGCTACACCTTC
TRBV5-1	TRBD2	-	TRBJ2-7	CASSPRLARRNYEQYF	TGCGCCAGCAGCCCAAGACTAGCGAGAAGGAACTACGAGCAGTACTTC
TRBV7-9	-	-	TRBJ1-1	CASSLGRSAGAFF	TGTGCCAGCAGCTTAGGGCGCTCGGCGGGAGCTTTCTTT
TRBV29-1	TRBD1	-	TRBJ1-5	CSVRTGFPLHRTGNQPQHF	TGCAGCGTACGGACAGGATTCCCCTTACATCGGACTGGGAATCAGCCCCAGCATTTT
TRBV7-2	-	-	TRBJ2-1	CASLGGPGAYNEQFF	TGTGCCAGCTTGGGGGGACCCGGGGCCTACAATGAGCAGTTCTTC
TRBV27	-	-	TRBJ2-1	CASSLSGSEQFF	TGTGCCAGCAGTTTAAGTGGTAGTGAGCAGTTCTTC
TRBV7-8	-	-	TRBJ2-1	CASSLVTTGGFNEQFF	TGTGCCAGCAGCTTGGTCACGACAGGTGGATTCAATGAGCAGTTCTTC
TRBV6-1	-	-	TRBJ1-2	CASIQAGPRRGYTF	TGTGCCAGCATCCAAGCCGGGCCCCGGAGGGGCTACACCTTC
TRBV2	TRBD1	-	TRBJ2-7	CASTWDRGQYEQYF	TGTGCCAGCACCTGGGACAGGGGGCAATACGAGCAGTACTTC
TRBV7-9	TRBD2	-	TRBJ2-3	CASSRAIAGGIQTDTQYF	TGTGCCAGCAGCCGCGCCATAGCGGGAGGAATTCAGACAGATACGCAGTATTTT
TRBV7-9	TRBD2	-	TRBJ2-1	CASSSLAGGPVDEQFF	TGTGCCAGCAGCTCTCTAGCGGGAGGGCCAGTGGATGAGCAGTTCTTC
TRBV6-1	-	few	TRBJ1-2	CASSLSGTTGGYTF	TGTGCCAGCAGTCTTTCCGGGACTACCGGGGGCTACACCTTC
TRBV6-1	TRBD1	-	TRBJ1-2	CASSDLGQLGYGYTF	TGTGCCAGCAGCGACCTGGGACAGTTGGGCTATGGCTACACCTTC
TRBV12-5	TRBD1	-	TRBJ2-2	CASGLVSKLGTGHTGELFF	TGTGCTAGTGGTTTGGTATCGAAATTGGGGACAGGGCACACCGGGGAGCTGTTTTTT
TRBV5-1	-	-	TRBJ2-1	CASSSLSLNEQFF	TGCGCCAGCAGCTCCTTGTCACTCAATGAGCAGTTCTTC
TRBV4-2	-	-	TRBJ2-3	CASSLSTGEITDTQYF	TGTGCCAGCAGCCTAAGTACGGGAGAGATTACAGATACGCAGTATTTT
TRBV9	-	-	TRBJ2-1	CASSVHVGANEQFF	TGTGCCAGCAGCGTTCATGTAGGGGCAAATGAGCAGTTCTTC
TRBV6-5	TRBD2	-	TRBJ2-3	CASTVGEGNTQYF	TGTGCCAGCACAGTAGGGGAGGGGAATACGCAGTATTTT